The T cell receptor beta chain described here comes from a study of PD-L1 blockade in urothelial cancer. Study background: Patients' histories included 0 to 3 prior chemotherapy regimens.

There are a few counts of this clone. Regarding time point: pretreatment peripheral blood. Locally advanced or metastatic urothelial carcinoma was present in patients. Templates that were synthetic TCR analogs were spiked into each PCR. TCRdb's table, derived via immunoSEQ multiplex PCR, lists solely in-frame clones and lacks some. The repertoire holds tens of thousands of clones, with around 81% as singletons. Sequenced here: PBMCs, sampled around atezolizumab (anti-PD-L1) treatment. This TCR came from a man aged 70-80 years with urothelial cancer.

The CDR3 reads CASSLSGGAGETQYF. The CDR3, as DNA: TGCGCCAGCAGCCTCTCAGGGGGCGCGGGGGAGACCCAGTACTTC. The chain carries TRBV4-1 and TRBJ2-5; 8 nucleotides align to TRBD1. The J segment lost 5 bases and the V segment lost 4 bases, leaving 9 bases of the junction unmatched. This CDR3 region has 15 residues. The V gene's germline CDR1 is MGHRA and CDR2 YSYEKL.